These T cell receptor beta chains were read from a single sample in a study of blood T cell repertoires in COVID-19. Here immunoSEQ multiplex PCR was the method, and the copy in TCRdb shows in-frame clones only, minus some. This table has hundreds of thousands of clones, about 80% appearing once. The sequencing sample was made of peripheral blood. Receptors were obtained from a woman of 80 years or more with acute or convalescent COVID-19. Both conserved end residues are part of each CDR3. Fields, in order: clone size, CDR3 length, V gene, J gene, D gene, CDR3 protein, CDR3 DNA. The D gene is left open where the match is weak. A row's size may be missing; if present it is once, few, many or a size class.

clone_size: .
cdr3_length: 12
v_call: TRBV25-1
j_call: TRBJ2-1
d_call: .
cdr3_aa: CASSDPLIEQFF
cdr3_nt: TGTGCCAGCAGTGACCCCCTTATTGAGCAGTTCTTC

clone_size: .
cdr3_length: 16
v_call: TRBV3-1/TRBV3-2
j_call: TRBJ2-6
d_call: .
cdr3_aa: CASSQVGYSGANVLTF
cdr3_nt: TGTGCCAGCAGCCAAGTCGGTTACTCTGGGGCCAACGTCCTGACTTTC

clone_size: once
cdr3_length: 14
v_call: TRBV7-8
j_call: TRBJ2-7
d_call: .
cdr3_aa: CASSPRSGEYEQYF
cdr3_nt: TGTGCCAGCAGTCCCCGATCAGGGGAATACGAGCAGTACTTC

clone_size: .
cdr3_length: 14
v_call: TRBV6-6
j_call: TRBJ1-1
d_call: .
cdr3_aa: CASGKTGFYTEAFF
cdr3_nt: TGTGCCAGCGGCAAGACGGGGTTTTACACTGAAGCTTTCTTT

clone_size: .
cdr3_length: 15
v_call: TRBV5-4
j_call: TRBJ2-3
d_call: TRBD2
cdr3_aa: CASSRGTSGRDTQYF
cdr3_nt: TGTGCCAGCAGCAGGGGGACTAGCGGGAGGGATACGCAGTATTTT

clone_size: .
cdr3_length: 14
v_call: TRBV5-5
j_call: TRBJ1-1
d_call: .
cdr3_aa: CASNGVGRDTEAFF
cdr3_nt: TGTGCCAGCAACGGGGTAGGGAGGGACACTGAAGCTTTCTTT

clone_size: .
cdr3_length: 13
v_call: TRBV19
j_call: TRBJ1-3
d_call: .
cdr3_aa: CASSPPSGNTIYF
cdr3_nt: TGTGCCAGTAGCCCTCCCTCTGGAAACACCATATATTTT

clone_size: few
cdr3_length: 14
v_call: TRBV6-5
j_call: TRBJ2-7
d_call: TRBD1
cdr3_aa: CASSQTGMNYEQYF
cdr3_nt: TGTGCCAGCAGCCAGACAGGGATGAACTACGAGCAGTACTTC

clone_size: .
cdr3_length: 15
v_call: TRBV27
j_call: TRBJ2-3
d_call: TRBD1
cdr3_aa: CASSLRQGPADTQYF
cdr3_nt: TGTGCCAGCAGTTTAAGACAGGGACCAGCAGATACGCAGTATTTT

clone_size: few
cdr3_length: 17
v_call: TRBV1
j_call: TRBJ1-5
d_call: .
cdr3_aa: CTNPKSARDREDQPQHF
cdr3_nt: TGCACCAACCCCAAATCGGCCCGGGACAGGGAAGATCAGCCCCAGCATTTT

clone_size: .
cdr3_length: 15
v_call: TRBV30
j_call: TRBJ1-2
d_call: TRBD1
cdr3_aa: CAWSVGTGYTYGYTF
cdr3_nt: TGTGCCTGGAGTGTCGGGACAGGGTATACCTATGGCTACACCTTC

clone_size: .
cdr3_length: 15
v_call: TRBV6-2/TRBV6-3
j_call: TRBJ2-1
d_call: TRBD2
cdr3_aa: CASSLQLGAGDEQFF
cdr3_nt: TGTGCCAGCAGTTTGCAACTAGGCGCGGGAGATGAGCAGTTCTTC

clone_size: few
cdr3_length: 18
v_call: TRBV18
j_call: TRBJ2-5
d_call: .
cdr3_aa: CASSPERGGVSVQETQYF
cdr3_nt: TGTGCCAGCTCACCGGAAAGAGGGGGGGTGTCGGTCCAAGAGACCCAGTACTTC

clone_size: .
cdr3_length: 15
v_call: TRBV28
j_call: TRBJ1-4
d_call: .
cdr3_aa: CASRVRGDGVEKLFF
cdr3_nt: TGTGCCAGCAGGGTCCGGGGGGACGGGGTGGAAAAACTGTTTTTT

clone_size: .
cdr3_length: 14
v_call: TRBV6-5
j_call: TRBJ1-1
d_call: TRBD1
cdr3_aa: CASTWDRADTEAFF
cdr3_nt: TGTGCCAGCACCTGGGACAGAGCGGACACTGAAGCTTTCTTT

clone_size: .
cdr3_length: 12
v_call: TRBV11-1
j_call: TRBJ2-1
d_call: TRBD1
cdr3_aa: CASSFRGSEQFF
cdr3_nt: TGTGCCAGCAGCTTCAGGGGGAGTGAGCAGTTCTTC

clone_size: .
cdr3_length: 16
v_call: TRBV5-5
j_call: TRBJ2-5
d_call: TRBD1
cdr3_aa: CASSRTGTGGKETQYF
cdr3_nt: TGTGCCAGCAGCCGCACCGGGACAGGGGGGAAAGAGACCCAGTACTTC

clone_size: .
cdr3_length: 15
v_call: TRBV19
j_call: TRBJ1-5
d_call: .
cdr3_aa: CASTERAAGNQPQHF
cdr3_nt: TGTGCCAGTACTGAACGCGCGGCGGGCAATCAGCCCCAGCATTTT

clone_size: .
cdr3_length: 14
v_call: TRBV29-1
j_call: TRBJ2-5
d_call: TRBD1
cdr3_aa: CSVDRQGAGETQYF
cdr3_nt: TGCAGCGTTGATCGTCAGGGGGCGGGAGAGACCCAGTACTTC

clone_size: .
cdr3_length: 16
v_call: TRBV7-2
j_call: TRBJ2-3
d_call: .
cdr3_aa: CASSFLTKRNTDTQYF
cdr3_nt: TGTGCCAGCAGCTTTTTGACGAAGCGGAACACAGATACGCAGTATTTT

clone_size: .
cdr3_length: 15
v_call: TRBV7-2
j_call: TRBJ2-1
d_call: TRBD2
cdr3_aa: CASSLGLAGVNEQFF
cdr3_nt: TGTGCCAGCAGCTTAGGACTAGCTGGGGTCAATGAGCAGTTCTTC

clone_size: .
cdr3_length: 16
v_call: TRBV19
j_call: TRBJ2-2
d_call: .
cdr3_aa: CASSSGAETGTGELFF
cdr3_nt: TGTGCCAGTAGTTCTGGTGCGGAGACGGGCACCGGGGAGCTGTTTTTT

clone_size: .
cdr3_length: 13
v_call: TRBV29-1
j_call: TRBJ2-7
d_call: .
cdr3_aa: CSVNREGSTGQYF
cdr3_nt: TGCAGCGTGAACAGGGAGGGGTCAACGGGACAGTACTTC

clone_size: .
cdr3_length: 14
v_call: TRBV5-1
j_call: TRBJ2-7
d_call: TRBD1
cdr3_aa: CASSSRTGAYEQYF
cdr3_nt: TGCGCCAGCAGCTCAAGGACAGGGGCCTACGAGCAGTACTTC

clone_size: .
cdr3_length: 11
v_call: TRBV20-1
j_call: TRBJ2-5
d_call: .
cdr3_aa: CSGRAQETQYF
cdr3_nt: TGCAGTGGCAGGGCGCAAGAGACCCAGTACTTC

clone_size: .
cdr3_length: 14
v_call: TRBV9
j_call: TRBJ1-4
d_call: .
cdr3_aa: CASSPTGTAEKLFF
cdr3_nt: TGTGCCAGCAGCCCTACGGGAACAGCTGAAAAACTGTTTTTT

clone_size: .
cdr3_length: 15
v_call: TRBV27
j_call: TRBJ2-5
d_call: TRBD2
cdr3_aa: CASSLIAGGGETQYF
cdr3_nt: TGTGCCAGCAGTTTAATAGCGGGAGGGGGAGAGACCCAGTACTTC

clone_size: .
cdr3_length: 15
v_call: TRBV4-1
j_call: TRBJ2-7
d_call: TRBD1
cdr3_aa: CASSQLGQGRYEQYF
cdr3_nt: TGCGCCAGCAGCCAACTTGGACAGGGGCGTTACGAGCAGTACTTC

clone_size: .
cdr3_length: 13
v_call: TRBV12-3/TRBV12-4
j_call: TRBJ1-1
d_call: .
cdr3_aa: CASNTLTLTEAFF
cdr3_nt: TGTGCCAGCAACACACTAACCCTTACTGAAGCTTTCTTT

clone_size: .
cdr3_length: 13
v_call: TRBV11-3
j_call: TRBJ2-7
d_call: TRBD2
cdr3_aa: CASSRTSGYEQYF
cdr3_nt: TGTGCCAGCAGCCGGACTAGCGGATACGAGCAGTACTTC

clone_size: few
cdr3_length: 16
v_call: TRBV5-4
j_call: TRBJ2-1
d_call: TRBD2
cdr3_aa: CASSLGASGGFNEQFF
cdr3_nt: TGTGCCAGCAGCTTGGGAGCTAGCGGGGGGTTTAATGAGCAGTTCTTC

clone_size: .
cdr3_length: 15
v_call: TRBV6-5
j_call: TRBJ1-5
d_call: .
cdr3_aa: CASSPRGTGNQPQHF
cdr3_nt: TGTGCCAGCAGTCCAAGGGGAACCGGCAATCAGCCCCAGCATTTT

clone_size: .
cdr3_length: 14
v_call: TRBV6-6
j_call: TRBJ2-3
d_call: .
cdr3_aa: CASSRGGGTDTQYF
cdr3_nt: TGTGCCAGCAGCCGAGGAGGGGGCACAGATACGCAGTATTTT

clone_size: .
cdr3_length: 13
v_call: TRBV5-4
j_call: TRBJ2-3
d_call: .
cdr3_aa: CASRYAGQDTQYF
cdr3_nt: TGTGCCAGCAGGTATGCGGGGCAAGATACGCAGTATTTT

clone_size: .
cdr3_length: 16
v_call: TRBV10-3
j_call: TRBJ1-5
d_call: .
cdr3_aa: CAISESKGRVDQPQHF
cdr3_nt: TGTGCCATCAGTGAGTCGAAGGGCAGGGTGGATCAGCCCCAGCATTTT

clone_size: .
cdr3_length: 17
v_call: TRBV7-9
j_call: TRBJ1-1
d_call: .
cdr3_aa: CASSSLSGTRRYTEAFF
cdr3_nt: TGTGCCAGCAGCTCCCTCTCCGGGACAAGACGCTACACTGAAGCTTTCTTT

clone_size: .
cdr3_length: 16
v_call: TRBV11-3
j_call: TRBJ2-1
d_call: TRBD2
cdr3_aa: CASSWDYSAGVNEQFF
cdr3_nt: TGTGCCAGCAGCTGGGACTACTCCGCGGGAGTCAATGAGCAGTTCTTC

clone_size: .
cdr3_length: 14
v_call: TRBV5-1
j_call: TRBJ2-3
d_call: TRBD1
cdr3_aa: CASIRDRGTDTQYF
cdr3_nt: TGCGCCAGCATTCGGGACAGGGGCACAGATACGCAGTATTTT

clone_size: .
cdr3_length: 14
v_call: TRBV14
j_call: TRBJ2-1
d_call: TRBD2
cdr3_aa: CASSQSQAGGRQFF
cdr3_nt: TGTGCCAGCAGCCAGAGTCAGGCGGGGGGGCGGCAGTTCTTC

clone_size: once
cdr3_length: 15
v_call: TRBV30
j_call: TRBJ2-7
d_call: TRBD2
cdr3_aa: CAWSRGLAVPYEQYF
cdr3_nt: TGTGCCTGGAGTAGGGGACTAGCGGTCCCCTACGAGCAGTACTTC

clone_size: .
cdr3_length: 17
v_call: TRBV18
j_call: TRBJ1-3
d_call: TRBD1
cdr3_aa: CASSPIGGQDSGNTIYF
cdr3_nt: TGTGCCAGCTCACCCATCGGGGGACAGGACTCTGGAAACACCATATATTTT

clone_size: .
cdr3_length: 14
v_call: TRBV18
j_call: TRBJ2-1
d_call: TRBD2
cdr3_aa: CASSPNWGGDEQFF
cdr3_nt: TGTGCCAGCTCACCAAACTGGGGAGGGGATGAGCAGTTCTTC

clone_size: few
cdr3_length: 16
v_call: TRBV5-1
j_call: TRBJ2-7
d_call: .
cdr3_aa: CASSPVASGGSYEQYF
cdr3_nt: TGCGCCAGCAGCCCCGTGGCCAGTGGAGGATCCTACGAGCAGTACTTC

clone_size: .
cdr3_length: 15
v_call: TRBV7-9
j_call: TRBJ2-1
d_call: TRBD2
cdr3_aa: CASSLRVGGPDEQFF
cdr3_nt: TGTGCCAGCAGCTTACGGGTGGGAGGGCCGGATGAGCAGTTCTTC

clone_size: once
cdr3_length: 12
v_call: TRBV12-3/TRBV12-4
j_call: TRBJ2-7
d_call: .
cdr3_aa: CASSLIRGEQYF
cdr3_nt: TGTGCCAGCAGTTTAATAAGGGGCGAGCAGTACTTC

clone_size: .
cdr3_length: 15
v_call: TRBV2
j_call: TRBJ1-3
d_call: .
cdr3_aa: CASSERWAGGNTIYF
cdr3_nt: TGTGCCAGCAGTGAAAGGTGGGCCGGTGGAAACACCATATATTTT